This T cell receptor beta chain was identified in a study of blood T cell repertoires in COVID-19. On the study more broadly: There were acute and convalescent COVID-19 samples, and they came from the United States, Italy and Spain. Nucleic acid was either cDNA or gDNA, and it came from T cells, B-cell-depleted T cells, or PBMCs.

Seattle cases were enrolled at active infection and followed longitudinally. The authors' processing: Scientists estimated how many nucleated cells there were by amplifying reference gene primers. Produced via immunoSEQ multiplex PCR; TCRdb's table is partial and in-frame only. Clonal size and the V and J genes are those of that table, whereas D and trimming came from the DNA. The table records 270,000 or so clones, about 90% of them present only once. The sequenced material came from peripheral blood. The sequence derives from a woman aged 25 to 39 with COVID-19, enrolled during active disease.

The CDR3 DNA reads TGTGCCAGCAGCTCTCGGTCCCAGGATGGTAGCAATGAGCAGTTCTTC. Translating it yields CASSSRSQDGSNEQFF. The chain joins TRBV11-2 to TRBJ2-1; no clear D. Germline CDR1 reads SGHAT; CDR2 reads FQNNGV. CDR3 length: 16 residues. Trimming left V 4 bases short and J 6 bases short, with 19 bases between.